The 22 T cell receptor beta chains given below trace back to one sample, sequenced in a study of cytomegalovirus exposure and HLA in healthy donors. The repertoire was sequenced with immunoSEQ multiplex PCR; TCRdb's copy has only in-frame clones and lacks some. The sample has about 220,000 clones, approximately 83% seen once. The sequenced material came from PBMCs. These receptors all come from a woman in her thirties in good health and CMV-seropositive.

This clone was seen more than once but under ten times. The chain joins TRBV11-2 to TRBJ2-7, with 11 bases aligning to TRBD2. From germline, CDR1 is SGHAT and CDR2 FQNNGV. Unmatched junction bases numbered 11, after V lost 1 base and J lost 6 bases. This CDR3 contains 17 residues. CDR3 sequence: CASSLGLKLAGELEQYF. The CDR3 DNA reads TGTGCCAGCAGCTTAGGCCTAAAACTAGCGGGAGAACTCGAGCAGTACTTC.

This clone was seen a single time. This chain joins TRBV9 and TRBJ1-1; D unclear. The germline V and J ends were trimmed by 1 base and 2 bases, with 6 bases remaining between them. Germline CDR1 reads SGDLS; CDR2 reads YYNGEE. The CDR3 totals 13 residues. The CDR3 region has the DNA TGTGCCAGCAGCGTATCCTCAAACACTGAAGCTTTCTTT. Amino acid sequence: CASSVSSNTEAFF. The variable domain in full, with the rest retrieved from reference TRBV9 and TRBJ1-1, is DSGVTQTPKHLITATGQRVTLRCSPRSGDLSVYWYQQSLDQGLQFLIQYYNGEERAKGNILERFSAQQFPDLHSELNLSSLELGDSALYFCASSVSSNTEAFFGQGTRLTVV.

This clone was counted only a few times. CDR3 bases: TGTGCCAGCAGTCCTCTGACTAGCGGGAGTTACAATGAGCAGTTCTTC. It specifies CASSPLTSGSYNEQFF. The chain couples TRBV4-2 to TRBJ2-1; 12 positions match TRBD2. Trimming took 6 bases from V and 4 from J; bases not matched to a gene: 7. Germline-derived CDR1 and CDR2 are LGHNA and YNFKEQ. CDR3 length equals 16 residues.

The rearrangement joins TRBV27 to TRBJ2-5; 7 bases agree with TRBD2. The CDR3 contains 15 residues. J was trimmed by 4 bases and V by 6 bases; bases with no gene match: 11. Germline CDR1 and CDR2: MNHEY and SMNVEV (reference sequence). The CDR3 nucleotides read TGTGCCAGCAGGCCCTCCCCCGGGGAGGGAGAGACCCAGTACTTC. It yields the protein CASRPSPGEGETQYF.

The chain is built from TRBV7-2 and TRBJ2-5, with 8 bases identical to TRBD1. V shed 1 base and J 4 bases; nucleotides not matched to a gene: 11. Germline lookup yields CDR1 SGHTA and CDR2 FQGNSA. This CDR3 has 17 amino acids. The CDR3 protein is CASSLGPAGGFRETQYF. The CDR3 region has the DNA TGTGCCAGCAGCTTAGGCCCCGCAGGGGGCTTCCGAGAGACCCAGTACTTC.

This chain uses TRBV5-1 with TRBJ1-1; TRBD1 is a possible D gene (5 bases). This CDR3 spans 13 amino acids. V lost 7 bases to trimming and J lost 5 bases, with 15 bases between them. In germline, CDR1 is SGHRS, CDR2 YFSETQ. CDR3 protein: CASAWTTETEAFF. The CDR3, as DNA: TGCGCCAGCGCCTGGACAACGGAGACTGAAGCTTTCTTT.

This clone appeared a single time. The genes are TRBV2 and TRBJ2-7; TRBD1 agrees at 8 bases. Trimming took 10 bases from V and 0 from J; bases not matched to a gene: 5. The CDR3 is made up of 13 amino acids. Per germline, CDR1 SNHLY and CDR2 FYNNEI. The CDR3 is CAIVGQVSYEQYF. The CDR3, as DNA: TGTGCCATCGTGGGACAGGTCTCCTACGAGCAGTACTTC.

This clone was counted between two and nine times. This rearrangement joins TRBV28 to TRBJ2-2, with 12 bases lining up with TRBD2. This CDR3 has 16 residues. V gave up 3 bases and J gave up 4 bases; unmatched junction bases: 3. CDR1 and CDR2 (germline): MDHEN, SYDVKM. In DNA form, the CDR3 reads TGTGCCAGCAGTTTGATACTAGCGGGAGGCACCGGGGAGCTGTTTTTT. It specifies CASSLILAGGTGELFF.

This chain links TRBV30 with TRBJ1-1; D might be TRBD1 (6 bases). The CDR3 consists of 13 residues. Germline loops: CDR1 GTSNPN, CDR2 SVGIG (reference sequence). V lost 3 bases and J lost 1, with 9 bases in between. This CDR3 reads CAWSGDTNTEAFF. Written as DNA, the CDR3 is TGTGCCTGGAGCGGGGACACGAACACTGAAGCTTTCTTT.

This clone occurred a few times. The chain employs TRBV4-1 and TRBJ1-2; D may be TRBD1 (5 bases). The CDR3 sequence is 14 residues long. The ends were cut back, 4 bases at V and 8 bases at J, with 17 bases in the middle. The V gene's germline CDR1 is MGHRA and CDR2 YSYEKL. CDR3 DNA sequence: TGCGCCAGCAGCCCCTCTGCCTGGGGCTACGGCTACACCTTC. The encoded protein is CASSPSAWGYGYTF.

The chain has TRBV4-2 and TRBJ1-5; unclear D gene. Germline CDR1 reads LGHNA; CDR2 reads YNFKEQ. Trimming left V 3 bases short and J 0 bases short, with 15 bases between. The length of the CDR3 is 17 residues. CDR3 bases: TGTGCCAGCAGCCAGGAACCCGGACGATATAGCAATCAGCCCCAGCATTTT. Residues: CASSQEPGRYSNQPQHF.

V and J are TRBV11-2 and TRBJ1-3; D is unresolved. V was cut by 2 bases and J by 0 bases, with 14 bases left in between. CDR1 is SGHAT, CDR2 FQNNGV, per germline. CDR3 length: 17 amino acids. The CDR3 loop is CASSLSTGPLSGNTIYF. The CDR3 DNA sequence: TGTGCCAGCAGCTTAAGCACCGGCCCGCTCTCTGGAAACACCATATATTTT.

The rearrangement links TRBV29-1 to TRBJ1-1; 8 bases line up with TRBD1. V lost 3 bases, J lost 3 bases, and 6 bases stayed unmatched. Germline V gives CDR1 SQVTM, CDR2 ANQGSEA. This CDR3 region has 14 residues. The CDR3 reads CSVDRNRGYTEAFF. Written as DNA, the CDR3 is TGCAGCGTTGATAGGAACAGGGGGTACACTGAAGCTTTCTTT.

The V and J genes are TRBV9 and TRBJ2-6, with D possibly TRBD1 on 5 matching bases. V was trimmed by 2 bases and J by 0 bases, leaving 6 bases between them. Per germline, CDR1 SGDLS and CDR2 YYNGEE. This CDR3 is built from 15 residues. The CDR3 coding sequence is TGTGCCAGCAGCGTCGACAGCTCTGGGGCCAACGTCCTGACTTTC. Its protein product is CASSVDSSGANVLTF.

Of note for this clone: Other DNA sequences in this sample translate to the same CDR3. The chain employs TRBV27 and TRBJ2-1, with 12 bases matching TRBD2. The CDR3 is 16 amino acids. The junction had 5 bases not matched to a gene; V was cut back by 4 bases and J by 4 bases. The germline gives CDR1 MNHEY, CDR2 SMNVEV (reference sequence). Here the CDR3 DNA reads TGTGCCAGCAGTTCCTGGACTAGCGGGGCGTACAATGAGCAGTTCTTC. Translation: CASSSWTSGAYNEQFF.

The chain recombines TRBV9 with TRBJ2-1; 10 bases agree with TRBD2. The V gene end was trimmed by 3 bases and the J gene end by 4 bases; junction bases not matched to a gene: 4. CDR3 length equals 15 residues. Germline CDR1 and CDR2: SGDLS and YYNGEE. CDR3 sequence: CASSGTSGVYNEQFF. In nucleotides, the CDR3 is TGTGCCAGCAGCGGCACTAGCGGGGTTTACAATGAGCAGTTCTTC.

The rearrangement uses TRBV7-8 and TRBJ1-2, with D perhaps matching TRBD1 (6 bases). The germline V gene has CDR1 SGHVS and CDR2 FQNEAQ. CDR3 size: 13 residues. Trimming pared 5 bases from V and 4 bases from J, leaving 11 bases between. In DNA form, the CDR3 reads TGTGCCAGCAGCGTCAGGGGCGGCTATGGCTACACCTTC. Residues: CASSVRGGYGYTF.

The chain employs TRBV6-5 and TRBJ1-3; D is unresolved. V lost 8 bases to trimming and J lost 3 bases, with 11 bases between them. CDR3 length: 13 residues. Germline V gives CDR1 MNHEY, CDR2 SVGAGI. The CDR3 coding sequence is TGTGCCAGCCAGCGAGGATTTGGAAACACCATATATTTT. It is translated as CASQRGFGNTIYF.

The count of this clone is one. An end of the junction does not agree with germline; a read error may underlie this. V gene TRBV5-1 combines with J gene TRBJ1-1; 7 nucleotides line up with TRBD1. The CDR3 contains 13 residues. In germline, CDR1 is SGHRS, CDR2 YFSETQ. CDR3 sequence (DNA): TGCGCCAGCAGCTTCACAGGGGCCACTGAGGCTTTCTTT. Protein product: CASSFTGATEAFF.

The sample holds a few counts of this clone. The rearrangement joins TRBV7-2 to TRBJ1-4, with unresolved D. V lost 1 base and J lost 6, with 9 bases in between. This CDR3 contains 14 residues. CDR1 SGHTA and CDR2 FQGNSA come from the germline V gene. The CDR3 region has the DNA TGTGCCAGCAGCTTAGAACCCCAGGATGAAAAACTGTTTTTT. Its translation: CASSLEPQDEKLFF. The variable domain in full, with the rest retrieved from reference TRBV7-2 and TRBJ1-4, is GAGVSQSPSNKVTEKGKDVELRCDPISGHTALYWYRQSLGQGLEFLIYFQGNSAPDKSGLPSDRFSAERTGGSVSTLTIQRTQQEDSAVYLCASSLEPQDEKLFFGSGTQLSVL.

CDR3 in amino acids: CASSGGFGQPQHF. In DNA form, the CDR3 reads TGCGCCAGCTCAGGGGGCTTTGGGCAGCCCCAGCATTTT. The J gene is TRBJ1-5, the V gene TRBV10-1; 8 bases line up with TRBD1. This CDR3 spans 13 amino acids. V trimming: 8 bases; J trimming: 7 bases; junction bases outside the gene matches: 7. CDR1 and CDR2 (germline): WNHNN, SYGVQD (reference sequence).

The chain joins TRBV27 to TRBJ1-5; weak D call: TRBD1 (5 bases). The CDR3 covers 17 residues. V was trimmed by 7 bases and J by 6 bases, leaving 25 bases between them. The germline gives CDR1 MNHEY, CDR2 SMNVEV (reference sequence). CDR3 DNA sequence: TGTGCCAGCACGAATACGGACGGGGCCCGGGTCAGTCAGCCCCAGCATTTT. This encodes CASTNTDGARVSQPQHF.